The 20 T cell receptor beta chains below come from one sample, sequenced in a study of T cell responses to AZD1222 COVID-19 vaccine. Produced via immunoSEQ multiplex PCR; TCRdb's table is partial and in-frame only. The table lists around 190,000 clones, approximately 90% of them singletons, with around 1.6% in the top ten. Here the sequenced sample was peripheral blood, taken 28 days after the second AZD1222 dose. These receptors were taken from an adult who received the AZD1222 COVID-19 vaccine.

V and J are TRBV9 and TRBJ1-2; tentative D call: TRBD1 (6 bases). The CDR3 is 15 residues long. CDR1 is SGDLS and CDR2 is YYNGEE in the germline V gene. Trimming removed 4 bases from V and 9 bases from J, with 22 bases in between. The CDR3 DNA reads TGTGCCAGCAGCCCATCGACAGGACCCCTTTTGAGCTACACCTTC. Its translation is CASSPSTGPLLSYTF.

The V and J genes are TRBV7-2 and TRBJ2-3; D uncertain. The CDR3 sequence is 15 residues long. Deletions cut 3 bases from V and 4 bases from J, with 14 bases between. Looked up from germline, CDR1 is SGHTA and CDR2 is FQGNSA. CDR3 sequence (DNA): TGTGCCAGCAGCTTCCCCGGACCCCGGGCAGATACGCAGTATTTT. It encodes CASSFPGPRADTQYF.

This chain joins TRBV27 and TRBJ1-4; 7 bases line up with TRBD1. Per germline, CDR1 MNHEY and CDR2 SMNVEV (reference sequence). The CDR3 runs 16 residues. Trimming at V came to 6 bases and at J to 5 bases, leaving 12 bases not matched to a gene. The CDR3 nucleotides are TGTGCCAGCAGAGACGAAAATACAGGGGCGAATGAAAAACTGTTTTTT. It translates to CASRDENTGANEKLFF.

The chain recombines TRBV30 with TRBJ1-5; D ambiguous. Trimming removed 2 bases at V and 1 base at J, with 9 bases between. CDR3 length: 14 amino acids. Germline-derived CDR1 and CDR2 are GTSNPN and SVGIG (reference sequence). The CDR3 bases are TGTGCCTGGAGTAGGAGAAGAAGCAATCAGCCCCAGCATTTT. Protein sequence: CAWSRRRSNQPQHF.

This chain joins TRBV12-2 and TRBJ2-7; TRBD1 is the table's D call and was not checked against the DNA. TRBV12-2 is classified as a pseudogene. This CDR3 comprises 14 residues. The CDR3 loop is CASRFYRGSYEQYF. DNA for the CDR3: TGTGCAAGTCGCTTCTACAGGGGCTCCTACGAGCAGTACTTC.

This sequence joins TRBV2 and TRBJ1-1, with TRBD1 matching over 7 bases. This CDR3 has 16 residues. Per the germline V gene, CDR1 is SNHLY and CDR2 is FYNNEI. V lost 4 bases to trimming and J lost 4 bases; unmatched junction nucleotides: 12. The CDR3 bases are TGTGCCAGCAGTGGACCCCTGACAGGGTGGAGCACTGAAGCTTTCTTT. Translated, it gives CASSGPLTGWSTEAFF.

This chain joins TRBV5-1 and TRBJ2-2; TRBD1 matches 7 bases. Germline CDR1 SGHRS, CDR2 YFSETQ. V trimming: 4 bases; J trimming: 7 bases; junction bases outside the gene matches: 13. The length of the CDR3 is 16 residues. This CDR3 is CASSPRQGGLDGELFF. The CDR3 region has the DNA TGCGCCAGCAGCCCACGACAGGGTGGTCTTGACGGGGAGCTGTTTTTT.

The chain uses TRBV4-3 and TRBJ1-1; TRBD1 is a possible D gene (6 bases). The CDR3 is 15 residues long. The germline V and J ends were trimmed by 0 bases and 5 bases, with 13 bases remaining between them. Germline CDR1 and CDR2: LGHNA and YSLEER. The CDR3 reads CASSQDMGAGTEAFF. The DNA of the CDR3 is TGCGCCAGCAGCCAAGACATGGGGGCTGGGACTGAAGCTTTCTTT.

The chain is built from TRBV4-1 and TRBJ1-3, with TRBD1 identical over 11 bases. The CDR3 length is 17 residues. Germline V gene sequence: CDR1 MGHRA, CDR2 YSYEKL. The V and J ends lost 0 bases and 8 bases, in that order; junction bases with no gene match: 9. CDR3 sequence (DNA): TGCGCCAGCAGCCAAGATACCGTGGACAGGGGGCGGGACACCATATATTTT. Encoded protein: CASSQDTVDRGRDTIYF.

V and J are TRBV14 and TRBJ1-2; D is ambiguous. Germline CDR1 and CDR2: SGHDN and FVKESK. With 5 bases removed from V and 7 bases from J, the gap between germline ends came to 14 bases. The CDR3 is 13 amino acids. The CDR3 bases are TGTGCCAGCAGCTCCCGATTTGACATTGGCTACACCTTC. Residues: CASSSRFDIGYTF.

The chain carries TRBV5-1 and TRBJ2-1; D call uncertain. Trimming stripped 2 bases from V and 2 bases from J, with 8 bases between. Germline assignment: CDR1 SGHRS and CDR2 YFSETQ. The CDR3 totals 14 residues. CDR3 DNA sequence: TGCGCCAGCAGCTTCCCCAGCGCCTACAATGAGCAGTTCTTC. The encoded protein is CASSFPSAYNEQFF.

J is TRBJ1-3 and V is TRBV19; D is ambiguous. V lost 3 bases and J 2 bases, leaving 8 bases between the germline ends. The CDR3 has 14 residues. Germline CDR1 and CDR2: LNHDA and SQIVND (reference sequence). The CDR3 here is CASSMTGTGNTIYF. CDR3 nucleotides: TGTGCCAGTAGTATGACGGGAACTGGAAACACCATATATTTT.

A remark on this clone: Other DNA sequences in this sample translate to the same CDR3. This chain uses TRBV18 with TRBJ1-5; D remains ambiguous. The CDR3 totals 13 residues. Germline V CDR1 and CDR2: KGHSH, LQKENI. Trimming took 2 bases from V and 2 from J, leaving 4 bases between them. As DNA, the CDR3 is TGTGCCAGCTCACCAGACGGCAATCAGCCCCAGCATTTT. It yields the protein CASSPDGNQPQHF. Looking up the rest from reference TRBV18 and TRBJ1-5 gives the full variable domain: NAGVMQNPRHLVRRRGQEARLRCSPMKGHSHVYWYRQLPEEGLKFMVYLQKENIIDESGMPKERFSAEFPKEGPSILRIQQVVRGDSAAYFCASSPDGNQPQHFGDGTRLSIL.

The rearrangement links TRBV7-9 to TRBJ2-5; possible D gene TRBD1, 5 bases. V was cut by 1 base and J by 0 bases, with 12 bases left in between. Germline V gives CDR1 SEHNR, CDR2 FQNEAQ (reference sequence). The CDR3 sequence is 16 residues long. The CDR3 protein is CASSLGSGMYQETQYF. CDR3 bases: TGTGCCAGCAGCTTAGGGTCAGGGATGTACCAAGAGACCCAGTACTTC.

A note on this clone: At the DNA level, this CDR3 is encoded by other sequences in the same sample as well. The chain links TRBV6-5 to TRBJ1-1, with D perhaps matching TRBD1 (5 bases). CDR1 and CDR2 (germline): MNHEY, SVGAGI. V lost 0 bases and J lost 1, with 9 bases in between. This CDR3 contains 15 residues. The CDR3 sequence is CASSYSGTGNTEAFF. The CDR3 DNA sequence: TGTGCCAGCAGTTACTCGGGCACAGGGAACACTGAAGCTTTCTTT.

The chain is built from TRBV18 and TRBJ1-2; possible D gene TRBD1, 6 bases. The V gene lost 3 bases and the J gene lost 0 bases, with 17 bases spanning the gap. This CDR3 is 17 amino acids long. Germline V gene lookup returns CDR1 KGHSH and CDR2 LQKENI. CDR3 residues: CASSPSQDRPANYGYTF. The CDR3 DNA is TGTGCCAGCTCACCGAGCCAGGACAGACCAGCTAACTATGGCTACACCTTC.

The chain couples TRBV29-1 to TRBJ2-1; 8 bases match TRBD1. V lost 5 bases, J lost 12 bases, and 21 bases stayed unmatched. Germline CDR1 and CDR2: SQVTM and ANQGSEA. The CDR3 spans 16 residues. The chain's CDR3 is CSVPKSGQGPTHGQFF. In DNA, the CDR3 is TGCAGCGTTCCAAAATCCGGACAGGGCCCCACACATGGGCAGTTCTTC.

The genes are TRBV25-1 and TRBJ2-3; 13 bases match TRBD2. Germline values: CDR1 MGHDK, CDR2 SYGVNS. The junction had 11 bases not matched to a gene; V was cut back by 4 bases and J by 4 bases. The CDR3 is 18 residues long. CDR3 protein: CASSASGTSGIHADTQYF. The CDR3 DNA reads as TGTGCCAGCAGTGCGTCCGGGACTAGCGGGATACATGCAGATACGCAGTATTTT.

This clone was detected only once. The chain joins TRBV7-9 to TRBJ2-5, with D perhaps matching TRBD2 (5 bases). Trimming removed 2 bases from V and 5 bases from J, with 15 bases in between. Germline CDR1 SEHNR, CDR2 FQNEAQ (reference sequence). The length of the CDR3 is 15 residues. Here the CDR3 reads CASSLNRPGWETQYF. As DNA, the CDR3 is TGTGCCAGCAGCTTAAACCGACCGGGGTGGGAGACCCAGTACTTC. Full variable domain (outside the CDR3, taken from reference TRBV7-9 and TRBJ2-5): DTGVSQNPRHKITKRGQNVTFRCDPISEHNRLYWYRQTLGQGPEFLTYFQNEAQLEKSRLLSDRFSAERPKGSFSTLEIQRTEQGDSAMYLCASSLNRPGWETQYFGPGTRLLVL.

The rearrangement uses TRBV28 and TRBJ1-3, with 8 bases identical to TRBD1. Germline V gene data show CDR1 as MDHEN and CDR2 as SYDVKM. The CDR3 is made up of 16 amino acids. The J segment lost 0 bases and the V segment lost 3 bases, leaving 4 bases of the junction unmatched. CDR3 amino acids: CASSFRDRNSGNTIYF. DNA for the CDR3: TGTGCCAGCAGTTTCAGGGACAGGAACTCTGGAAACACCATATATTTT.